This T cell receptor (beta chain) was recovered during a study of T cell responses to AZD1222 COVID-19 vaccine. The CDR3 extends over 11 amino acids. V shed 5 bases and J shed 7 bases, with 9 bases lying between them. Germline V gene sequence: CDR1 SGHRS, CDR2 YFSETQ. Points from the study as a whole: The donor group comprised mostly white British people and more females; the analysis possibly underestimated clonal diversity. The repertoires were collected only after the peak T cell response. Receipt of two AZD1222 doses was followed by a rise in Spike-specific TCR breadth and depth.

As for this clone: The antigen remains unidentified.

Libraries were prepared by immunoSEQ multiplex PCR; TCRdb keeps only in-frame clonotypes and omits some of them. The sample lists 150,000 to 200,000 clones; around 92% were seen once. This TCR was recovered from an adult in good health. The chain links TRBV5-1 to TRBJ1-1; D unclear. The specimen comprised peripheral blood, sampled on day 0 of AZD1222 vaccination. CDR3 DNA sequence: TGCGCCAGCAGGCTCGAGGGTGAAGCTTTCTTT. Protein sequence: CASRLEGEAFF.